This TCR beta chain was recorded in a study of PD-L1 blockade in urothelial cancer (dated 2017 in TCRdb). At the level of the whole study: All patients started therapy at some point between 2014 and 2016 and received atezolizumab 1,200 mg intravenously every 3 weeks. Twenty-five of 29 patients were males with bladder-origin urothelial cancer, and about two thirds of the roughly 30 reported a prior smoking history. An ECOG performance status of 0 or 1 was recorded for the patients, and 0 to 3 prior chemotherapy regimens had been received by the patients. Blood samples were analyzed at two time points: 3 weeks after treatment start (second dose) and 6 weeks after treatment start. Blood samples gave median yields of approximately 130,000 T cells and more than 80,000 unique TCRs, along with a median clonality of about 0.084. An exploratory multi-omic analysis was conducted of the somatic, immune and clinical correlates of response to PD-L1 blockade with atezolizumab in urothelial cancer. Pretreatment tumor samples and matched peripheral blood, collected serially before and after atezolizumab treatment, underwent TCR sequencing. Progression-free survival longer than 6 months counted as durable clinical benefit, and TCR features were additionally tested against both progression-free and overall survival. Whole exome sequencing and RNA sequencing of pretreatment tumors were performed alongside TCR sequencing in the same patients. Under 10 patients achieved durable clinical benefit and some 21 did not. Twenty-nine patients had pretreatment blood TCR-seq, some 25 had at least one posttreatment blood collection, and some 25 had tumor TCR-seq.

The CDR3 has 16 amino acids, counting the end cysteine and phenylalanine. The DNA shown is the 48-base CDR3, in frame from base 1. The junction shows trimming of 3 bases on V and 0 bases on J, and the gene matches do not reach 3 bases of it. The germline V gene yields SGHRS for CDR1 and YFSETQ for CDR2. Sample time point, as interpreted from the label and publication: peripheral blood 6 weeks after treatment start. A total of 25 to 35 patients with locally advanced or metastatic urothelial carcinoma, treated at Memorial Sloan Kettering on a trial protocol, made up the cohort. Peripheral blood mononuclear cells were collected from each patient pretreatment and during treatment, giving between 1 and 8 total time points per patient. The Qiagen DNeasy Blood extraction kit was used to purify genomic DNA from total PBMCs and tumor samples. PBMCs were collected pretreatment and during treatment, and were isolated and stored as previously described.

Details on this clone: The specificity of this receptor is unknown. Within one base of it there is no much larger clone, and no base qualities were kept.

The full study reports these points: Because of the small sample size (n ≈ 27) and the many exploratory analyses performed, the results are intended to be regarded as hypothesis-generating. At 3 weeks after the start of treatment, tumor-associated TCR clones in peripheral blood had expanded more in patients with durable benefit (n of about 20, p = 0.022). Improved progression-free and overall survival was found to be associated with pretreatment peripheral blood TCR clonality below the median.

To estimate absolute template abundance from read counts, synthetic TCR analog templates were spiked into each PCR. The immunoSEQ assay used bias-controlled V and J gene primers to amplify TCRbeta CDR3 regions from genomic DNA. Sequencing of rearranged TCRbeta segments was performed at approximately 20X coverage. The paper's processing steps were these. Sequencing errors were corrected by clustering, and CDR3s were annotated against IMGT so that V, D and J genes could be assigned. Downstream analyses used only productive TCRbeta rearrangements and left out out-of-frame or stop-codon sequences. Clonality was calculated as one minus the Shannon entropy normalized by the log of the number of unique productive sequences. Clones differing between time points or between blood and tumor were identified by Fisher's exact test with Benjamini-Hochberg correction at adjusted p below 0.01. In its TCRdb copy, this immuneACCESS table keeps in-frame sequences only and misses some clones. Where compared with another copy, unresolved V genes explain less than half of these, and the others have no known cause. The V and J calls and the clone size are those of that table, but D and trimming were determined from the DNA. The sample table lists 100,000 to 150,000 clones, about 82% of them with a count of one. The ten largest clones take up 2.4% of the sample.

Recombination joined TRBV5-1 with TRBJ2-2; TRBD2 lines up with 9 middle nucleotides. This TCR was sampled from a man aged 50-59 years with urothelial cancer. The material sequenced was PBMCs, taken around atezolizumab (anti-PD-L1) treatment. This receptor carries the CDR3 CASSSEREANTGELFF. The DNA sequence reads TGCGCCAGCAGCTCGGAGCGGGAGGCGAACACCGGGGAGCTGTTTTTT.